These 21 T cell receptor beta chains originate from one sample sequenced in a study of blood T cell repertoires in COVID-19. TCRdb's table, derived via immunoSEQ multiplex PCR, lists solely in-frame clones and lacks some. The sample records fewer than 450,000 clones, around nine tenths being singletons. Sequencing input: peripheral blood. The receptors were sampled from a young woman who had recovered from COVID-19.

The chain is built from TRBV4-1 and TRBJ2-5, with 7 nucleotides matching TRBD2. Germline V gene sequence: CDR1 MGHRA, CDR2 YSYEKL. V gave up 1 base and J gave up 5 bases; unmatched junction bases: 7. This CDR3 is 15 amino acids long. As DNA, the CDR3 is TGCGCCAGCAGCCAAGTTTGGCTAGCGGAGGAGACCCAGTACTTC. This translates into CASSQVWLAEETQYF.

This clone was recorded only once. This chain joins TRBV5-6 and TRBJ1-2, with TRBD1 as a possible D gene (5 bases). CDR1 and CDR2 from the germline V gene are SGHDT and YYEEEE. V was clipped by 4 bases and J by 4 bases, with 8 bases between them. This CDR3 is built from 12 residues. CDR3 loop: CASSRTPYGYTF. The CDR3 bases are TGTGCCAGCAGCCGGACACCCTATGGCTACACCTTC.

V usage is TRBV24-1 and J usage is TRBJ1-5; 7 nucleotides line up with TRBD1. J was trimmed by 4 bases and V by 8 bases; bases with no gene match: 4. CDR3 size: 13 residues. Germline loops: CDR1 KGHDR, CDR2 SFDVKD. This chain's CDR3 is CATNDRENQPQHF. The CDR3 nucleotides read TGTGCCACCAACGACAGGGAAAATCAGCCCCAGCATTTT.

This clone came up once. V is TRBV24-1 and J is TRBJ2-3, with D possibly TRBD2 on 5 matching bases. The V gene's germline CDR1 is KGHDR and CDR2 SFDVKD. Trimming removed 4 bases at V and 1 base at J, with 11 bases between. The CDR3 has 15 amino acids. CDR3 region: CATSEGGRGTDTQYF. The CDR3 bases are TGTGCCACCAGTGAAGGAGGACGGGGCACAGATACGCAGTATTTT.

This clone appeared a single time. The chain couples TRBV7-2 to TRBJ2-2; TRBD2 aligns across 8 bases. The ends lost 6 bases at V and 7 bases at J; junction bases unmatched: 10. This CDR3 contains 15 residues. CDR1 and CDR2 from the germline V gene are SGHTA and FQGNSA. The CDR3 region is CASRGTAGVDGELFF. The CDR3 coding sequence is TGTGCCAGCAGGGGCACAGCGGGAGTTGACGGGGAGCTGTTTTTT.

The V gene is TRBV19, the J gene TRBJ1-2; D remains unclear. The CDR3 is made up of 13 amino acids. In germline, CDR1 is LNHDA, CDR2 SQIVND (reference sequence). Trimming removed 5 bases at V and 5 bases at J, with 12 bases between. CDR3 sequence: CASSPPGEYGYTF. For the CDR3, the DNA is TGTGCCAGTAGTCCCCCCGGGGAGTATGGCTACACCTTC.

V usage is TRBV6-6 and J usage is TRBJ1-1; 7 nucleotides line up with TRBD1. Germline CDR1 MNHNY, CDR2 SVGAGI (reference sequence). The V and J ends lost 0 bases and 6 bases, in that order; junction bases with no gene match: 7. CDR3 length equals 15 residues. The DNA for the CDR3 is TGTGCCAGCAGTTACTCGACAGGGATGGCGGCTGAAGCTTTCTTT. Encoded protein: CASSYSTGMAAEAFF.

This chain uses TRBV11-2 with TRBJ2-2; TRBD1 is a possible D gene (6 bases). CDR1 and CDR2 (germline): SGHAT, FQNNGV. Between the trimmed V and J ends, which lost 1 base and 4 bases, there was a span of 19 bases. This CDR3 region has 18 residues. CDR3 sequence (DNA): TGTGCCAGCAGCTTAGGGGGGCCCCGTGGGCCGATCACCGGGGAGCTGTTTTTT. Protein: CASSLGGPRGPITGELFF.

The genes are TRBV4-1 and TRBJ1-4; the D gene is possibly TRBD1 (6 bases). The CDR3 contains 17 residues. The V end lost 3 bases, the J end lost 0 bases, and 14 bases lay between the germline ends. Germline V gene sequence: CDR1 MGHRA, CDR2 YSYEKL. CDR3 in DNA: TGCGCCAGCAGCCACGGAAGGGGGACTACAACTAATGAAAAACTGTTTTTT. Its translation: CASSHGRGTTTNEKLFF.

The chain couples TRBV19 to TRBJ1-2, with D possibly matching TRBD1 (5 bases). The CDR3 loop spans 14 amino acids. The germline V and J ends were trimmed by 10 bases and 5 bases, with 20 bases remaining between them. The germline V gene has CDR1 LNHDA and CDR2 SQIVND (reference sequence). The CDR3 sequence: CAIGIGKGHYGYTF. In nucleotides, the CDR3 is TGTGCCATCGGTATTGGGAAGGGGCATTATGGCTACACCTTC.

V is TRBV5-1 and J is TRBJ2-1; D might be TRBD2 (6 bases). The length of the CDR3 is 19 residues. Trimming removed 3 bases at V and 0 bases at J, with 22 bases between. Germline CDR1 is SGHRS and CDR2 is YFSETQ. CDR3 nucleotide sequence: TGCGCCAGCAGCTCGTTCACGGGACGGGAGCCTCGCTCCTACAATGAGCAGTTCTTC. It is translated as CASSSFTGREPRSYNEQFF. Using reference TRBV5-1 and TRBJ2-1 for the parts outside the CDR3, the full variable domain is KAGVTQTPRYLIKTRGQQVTLSCSPISGHRSVSWYQQTPGQGLQFLFEYFSETQRNKGNFPGRFSGRQFSNSRSEMNVSTLELGDSALYLCASSSFTGREPRSYNEQFFGPGTRLTVL.

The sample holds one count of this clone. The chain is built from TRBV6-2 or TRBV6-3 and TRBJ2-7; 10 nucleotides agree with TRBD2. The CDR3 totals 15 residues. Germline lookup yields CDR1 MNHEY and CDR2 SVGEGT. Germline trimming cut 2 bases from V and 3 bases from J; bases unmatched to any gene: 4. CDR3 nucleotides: TGTGCCAGCAGTTACGGTGGACTAGCGGACTACGAGCAGTACGTC. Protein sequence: CASSYGGLADYEQYV.

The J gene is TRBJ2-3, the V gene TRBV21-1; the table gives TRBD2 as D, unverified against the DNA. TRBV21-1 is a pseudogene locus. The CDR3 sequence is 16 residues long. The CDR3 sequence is CASSKGGGRGTDTQYF. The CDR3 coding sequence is TGTGCCAGCAGCAAAGGCGGGGGCCGGGGCACAGATACGCAGTATTTT.

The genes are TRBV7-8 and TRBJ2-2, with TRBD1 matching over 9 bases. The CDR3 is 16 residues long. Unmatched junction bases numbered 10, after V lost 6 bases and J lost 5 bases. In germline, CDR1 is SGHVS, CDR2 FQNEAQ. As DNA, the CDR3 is TGTGCCAGCAGTTGGGGACAGGGAACGAGGACCGGGGAGCTGTTTTTT. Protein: CASSWGQGTRTGELFF.

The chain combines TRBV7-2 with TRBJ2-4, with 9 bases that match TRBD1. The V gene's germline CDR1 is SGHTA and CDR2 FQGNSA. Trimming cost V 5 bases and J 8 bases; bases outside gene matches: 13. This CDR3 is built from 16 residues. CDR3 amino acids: CASSPRWTGVTDIQYF. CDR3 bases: TGTGCCAGCAGCCCGAGGTGGACAGGGGTCACAGACATTCAGTACTTC.

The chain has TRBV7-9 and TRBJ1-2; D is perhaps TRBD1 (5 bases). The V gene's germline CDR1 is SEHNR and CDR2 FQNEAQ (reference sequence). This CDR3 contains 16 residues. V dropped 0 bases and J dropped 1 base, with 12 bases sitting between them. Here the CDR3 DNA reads TGTGCCAGCAGCTTAGCGGGGACGGGAGATAACTATGGCTACACCTTC. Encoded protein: CASSLAGTGDNYGYTF.

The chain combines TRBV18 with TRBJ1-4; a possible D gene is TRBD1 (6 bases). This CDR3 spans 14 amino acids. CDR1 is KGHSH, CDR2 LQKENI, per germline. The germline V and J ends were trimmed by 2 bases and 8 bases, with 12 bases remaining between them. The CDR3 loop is CASSPVQGGEKLFF. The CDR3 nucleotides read TGTGCCAGCTCACCAGTACAGGGTGGCGAAAAACTGTTTTTT.

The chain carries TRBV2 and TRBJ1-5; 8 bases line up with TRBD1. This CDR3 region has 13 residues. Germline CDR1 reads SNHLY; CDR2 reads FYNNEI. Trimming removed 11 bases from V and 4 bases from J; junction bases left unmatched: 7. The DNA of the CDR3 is TGTGCCGGCACAGGGGGGATGAATCAGCCCCAGCATTTT. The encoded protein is CAGTGGMNQPQHF.

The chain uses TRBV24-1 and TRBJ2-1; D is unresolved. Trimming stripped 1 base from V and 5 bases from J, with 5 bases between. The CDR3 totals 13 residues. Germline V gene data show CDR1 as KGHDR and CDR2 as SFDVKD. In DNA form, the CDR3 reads TGTGCCACCAGTGATTTCGGTGACAATGAGCAGTTCTTC. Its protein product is CATSDFGDNEQFF.

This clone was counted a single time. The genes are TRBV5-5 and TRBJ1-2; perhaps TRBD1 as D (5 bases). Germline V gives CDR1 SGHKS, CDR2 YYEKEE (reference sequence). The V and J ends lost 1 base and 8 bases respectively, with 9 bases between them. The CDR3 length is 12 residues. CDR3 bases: TGTGCCAGCAGCTTGTGGGGGGACGGCTACACCTTC. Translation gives CASSLWGDGYTF.

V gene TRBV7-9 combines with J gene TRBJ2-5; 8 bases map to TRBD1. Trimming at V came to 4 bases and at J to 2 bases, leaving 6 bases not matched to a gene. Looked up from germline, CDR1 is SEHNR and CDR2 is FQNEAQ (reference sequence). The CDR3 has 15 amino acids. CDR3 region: CASSSRDRLQETQYF. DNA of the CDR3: TGTGCCAGCAGCTCCCGGGACAGGCTGCAAGAGACCCAGTACTTC.